The source of this TCR beta chain is a study of T cell changes during pregnancy in multiple sclerosis. Libraries were prepared by immunoSEQ multiplex PCR; TCRdb keeps only in-frame clonotypes and omits some of them. Counted here are 60,000 to 90,000 clones, 92% occurring once; the ten biggest clones make up approximately 1.6%. The junction had 6 bases not matched to a gene; V was cut back by 5 bases and J by 6 bases. CDR3 length equals 14 residues. In germline, CDR1 is SGHNT, CDR2 YENEEA. The sample in question was peripheral blood, obtained in the first trimester of pregnancy. The sequence came from a female donor in good health, enrolled as a control in a pregnancy study. The chain uses TRBV11-3 and TRBJ2-7; TRBD2 aligns across 11 bases. The CDR3 region is CASSPTSGSAEQYF. As DNA, the CDR3 is TGTGCCAGCAGCCCCACTAGCGGGAGTGCCGAGCAGTACTTC.